One sample yielded the 26 T cell receptor beta chains listed below, sequenced in a study of blood T cells in healthy people across ages. A sample-barcoded 5' primer and a J-beta primer mix were used in a second PCR of roughly 7 to 11 cycles. MiXCR was run by TCRdb on the 5' RACE reads, yielding one entry per CDR3 protein. The table has 1.5 million to 2 million distinct CDR3 sequences, approximately 50% seen once. Sequencing was carried out using blood. The receptors were sampled from a woman aged 40 to 50 in good health.

This clonotype came up a few times. The chain recombines TRBV7-2 with TRBJ2-4, with no clear D. This CDR3 region has 13 residues. Germline lookup yields CDR1 SGHTA and CDR2 FQGNSA. With 5 bases removed from V and 3 bases from J, the gap between germline ends came to 8 bases. CDR3 region: CASSPPVKNIQYF. The DNA for the CDR3 is TGTGCCAGCAGCCCGCCGGTCAAAAACATTCAGTACTTC. Based on the CDR3 plus reference TRBV7-2 and TRBJ2-4, the full variable domain is GAGVSQSPSNKVTEKGKDVELRCDPISGHTALYWYRQSLGQGLEFLIYFQGNSAPDKSGLPSDRFSAERTGGSVSTLTIQRTQQEDSAVYLCASSPPVKNIQYFGAGTRLSVL.

The gene calls are TRBV14 and TRBJ1-2; tentative D call: TRBD1 (5 bases). The CDR3 loop spans 14 amino acids. V was cut by 0 bases and J by 3 bases, with 8 bases left in between. Looked up from germline, CDR1 is SGHDN and CDR2 is FVKESK. The DNA of the CDR3 is TGTGCCAGCAGCCAAGATTCAGGGTACTATGGCTACACCTTC. This codes for CASSQDSGYYGYTF.

This clonotype has just one count. The chain uses TRBV20-1 and TRBJ2-7, with a weak D call TRBD2 (5 bases). The CDR3 consists of 12 residues. Germline loops: CDR1 DFQATT, CDR2 SNEGSKA (reference sequence). Trimming left V 1 base short and J 5 bases short, with 9 bases between. CDR3 protein: CSARGGFNEQYF. The CDR3 DNA reads as TGCAGTGCTAGAGGAGGGTTTAACGAGCAGTACTTC.

This sequence joins TRBV5-1 and TRBJ2-1; 7 nucleotides agree with TRBD1. This CDR3 has 13 amino acids. J lost 6 bases, V lost 6 bases, and 6 bases had no gene match. Germline V CDR1 and CDR2: SGHRS, YFSETQ. The CDR3 loop is CASMQGGVNEQFF. The CDR3 region has the DNA TGCGCCAGCATGCAAGGGGGCGTCAATGAGCAGTTCTTC. The complete variable domain, with remaining parts taken from reference TRBV5-1 and TRBJ2-1, reads KAGVTQTPRYLIKTRGQQVTLSCSPISGHRSVSWYQQTPGQGLQFLFEYFSETQRNKGNFPGRFSGRQFSNSRSEMNVSTLELGDSALYLCASMQGGVNEQFFGPGTRLTVL.

For this clonotype: The junction differs from germline at one of its ends, possibly a read error. The chain has TRBV6-2 or TRBV6-3 and TRBJ2-5; the match to TRBD1 covers 8 bases. The CDR3 runs 14 residues. The germline CDR1 and CDR2 sequences are MNHEY and SVGEGT. Here the CDR3 DNA reads TGTGCCAACAGTCGACAGGGGAAACAAGAGACCCAGTACTTC. This sequence encodes CANSRQGKQETQYF.

The rearrangement links TRBV28 to TRBJ1-2; 9 bases line up with TRBD1. Per germline, CDR1 MDHEN and CDR2 SYDVKM. The CDR3 runs 14 residues. V trimming: 6 bases; J trimming: 8 bases; junction bases outside the gene matches: 10. The CDR3 coding sequence is TGTGCCAGCAGGGAGACCGGGACAGGGAAAGGCTACACCTTC. As protein: CASRETGTGKGYTF.

V and J are TRBV6-1 and TRBJ1-1; D uncertain. The CDR3 length is 14 residues. V was clipped by 3 bases and J by 1 base, with 9 bases between them. The germline gives CDR1 MNHNS, CDR2 SASEGT. The CDR3 nucleotides are TGTGCCAGCAGTGAGTATTTGTGGAACACTGAAGCTTTCTTT. It encodes CASSEYLWNTEAFF.

This clonotype is a singleton in its sample. This chain joins TRBV20-1 and TRBJ2-5; 13 bases align to TRBD2. The DNA end is more similar to TRBJ2-1, so the J call may be wrong. This CDR3 is built from 14 residues. Per germline, CDR1 DFQATT and CDR2 SNEGSKA (reference sequence). CDR3 residues: CSARLGLAGAEQFF. The CDR3 DNA sequence: TGCAGTGCTAGACTAGGACTAGCGGGAGCCGAGCAGTTCTTC.

The chain joins TRBV20-1 to TRBJ2-4; 10 bases align to TRBD1. With V trimmed by 5 bases and J by 7 bases, 11 bases remained unmatched. This CDR3 is built from 15 residues. CDR1 is DFQATT and CDR2 is SNEGSKA in the germline V gene (reference sequence). CDR3 bases: TGCAGTGCTTTCGCCGGGACAGGGGATAAGAACATTCAGTACTTC. Encoded protein: CSAFAGTGDKNIQYF.

In its sample, this clonotype was seen a few times. V and J are TRBV7-2 and TRBJ2-1, with TRBD2 matching 11 bases. The trim removed 4 bases at V and 7 bases at J, leaving 6 bases unmatched. The germline gives CDR1 SGHTA, CDR2 FQGNSA. This CDR3 comprises 15 residues. The CDR3 protein is CASSYSGGAFNEQFF. In DNA form, the CDR3 reads TGTGCCAGCAGCTATAGCGGGGGGGCTTTTAATGAGCAGTTCTTC.

This clonotype has only one observation. The genes are TRBV29-1 and TRBJ1-1; D is unclear. This CDR3 region has 13 residues. Germline-derived CDR1 and CDR2 are SQVTM and ANQGSEA. V was shortened by 2 bases and J by 5 bases, with 12 bases between the two germline ends. CDR3 region: CSVEPSPRTEAFF. The CDR3 DNA sequence: TGCAGCGTTGAACCAAGTCCCCGGACTGAAGCTTTCTTT. Full variable domain (outside the CDR3, taken from reference TRBV29-1 and TRBJ1-1): SAVISQKPSRDICQRGTSLTIQCQVDSQVTMMFWYRQQPGQSLTLIATANQGSEATYESGFVIDKFPISRPNLTFSTLTVSNMSPEDSSIYLCSVEPSPRTEAFFGQGTRLTVV.

V gene TRBV2 combines with J gene TRBJ1-4; D might be TRBD1 (5 bases). The CDR3 has 13 amino acids. V lost 11 bases and J 8 bases, leaving 18 bases between the germline ends. CDR1 is SNHLY and CDR2 is FYNNEI in the germline V gene. The CDR3, as DNA: TGTGCCGGCGAACAAGGGGTCGGGGAAAAACTGTTTTTT. It yields the protein CAGEQGVGEKLFF.

The chain recombines TRBV20-1 with TRBJ2-7, with D perhaps matching TRBD1 (5 bases). This CDR3 has 13 amino acids. Germline values: CDR1 DFQATT, CDR2 SNEGSKA (reference sequence). The germline V and J ends were trimmed by 4 bases and 2 bases, with 12 bases remaining between them. CDR3 coding DNA: TGCAGTGCTACGCGACAGTCGGCCTACGAGCAGTACTTC. Amino acids: CSATRQSAYEQYF.

This chain connects TRBV6-2 or TRBV6-3 to TRBJ2-7, with TRBD1 identical over 8 bases. Germline CDR1 and CDR2: MNHEY and SVGEGT. The CDR3 totals 15 residues. V was clipped by 5 bases and J by 0 bases; unmatched bases: 6. The CDR3 nucleotides read TGTGCCAGCAGTCGCCTTGGGACAGGCTCCTACGAGCAGTACTTC. Protein product: CASSRLGTGSYEQYF.

The J gene is TRBJ1-6, the V gene TRBV20-1; tentatively, D is TRBD1 (5 bases). Trimming left V 6 bases short and J 6 bases short, with 12 bases between. The V gene's germline CDR1 is DFQATT and CDR2 SNEGSKA (reference sequence). The CDR3 loop spans 13 amino acids. CDR3 nucleotides: TGCAGTGCACCGATTGGGGGTAATTCACCCCTCCACTTT. Protein sequence: CSAPIGGNSPLHF.

This clonotype was seen repeatedly, ten times or more. One end of the junction fails to match germline, which may point to a read error. The CDR3 bases are TGTGCCAGCAGGACTAGCGGTACCTACAATGAGCAGTTCTTC. Its protein product is CASRTSGTYNEQFF. The V gene is TRBV5-1, the J gene TRBJ2-1, with 10 positions matching TRBD2. This CDR3 has 14 amino acids. The germline gives CDR1 SGHRS, CDR2 YFSETQ.

Concerning this clonotype itself: Relative to the germline gene, one junction end is altered; a read error may explain this. The chain has TRBV18 and TRBJ2-5; a weak D match, TRBD1 (5 bases). The germline CDR1 and CDR2 sequences are KGHSH and LQKENI. The length of the CDR3 is 13 residues. Here the CDR3 reads CASAPGQQETQYF. The CDR3 DNA reads as TGTGCCAGCGCACCAGGGCAGCAAGAGACCCAGTACTTC.

V and J are TRBV29-1 and TRBJ2-7; D might be TRBD1 or TRBD2, each matching 6 bases. From germline, CDR1 is SQVTM and CDR2 ANQGSEA. The CDR3 loop spans 14 amino acids. V was trimmed by 6 bases and J by 5 bases, leaving 20 bases between them. CDR3 DNA sequence: TGCAGCGTGGAGGGCGTGAGGGGGTTCAACGAGCAGTACTTC. Encoded protein: CSVEGVRGFNEQYF.

In its sample, this clonotype was seen a few times. V usage is TRBV12-3 or TRBV12-4 and J usage is TRBJ2-1, with D possibly being TRBD1 (5 bases). This CDR3 comprises 14 residues. V was clipped by 3 bases and J by 9 bases, with 15 bases between them. CDR3: CASSFFLGHGEQFF. In DNA form, the CDR3 reads TGTGCCAGCAGTTTTTTTCTGGGGCATGGTGAGCAGTTCTTC.

The sample holds many counts of this clonotype. This chain uses TRBV29-1 with TRBJ2-7; no clear D. The CDR3 runs to 13 residues. Germline CDR1 is SQVTM and CDR2 is ANQGSEA. Deletions cut 3 bases from V and 1 base from J, with 10 bases between. Here the CDR3 DNA reads TGCAGCGTTGAGGCTCAGGCGTCCTACGAGCAGTACTTC. Its translation: CSVEAQASYEQYF.

The genes are TRBV11-2 and TRBJ2-3, with a weak D call TRBD1 (7 bases). The length of the CDR3 is 12 residues. Per the germline V gene, CDR1 is SGHAT and CDR2 is FQNNGV. Trimming removed 0 bases at V and 10 bases at J, with 8 bases between. Written as DNA, the CDR3 is TGTGCCAGCAGCTTAGACAGGGGGGCGCAGTATTTT. It encodes CASSLDRGAQYF.

The chain recombines TRBV7-2 with TRBJ2-3; 10 bases agree with TRBD2. The V gene end was trimmed by 7 bases and the J gene end by 0 bases; junction bases not matched to a gene: 7. The CDR3 runs to 16 residues. Germline lookup yields CDR1 SGHTA and CDR2 FQGNSA. In nucleotides, the CDR3 is TGTGCCAGCACTCGAGCGGGGGGGATAAGCACAGATACGCAGTATTTT. Translated: CASTRAGGISTDTQYF.

The rearrangement joins TRBV12-3 or TRBV12-4 to TRBJ2-3, with TRBD2 as a possible D gene (7 bases). This CDR3 has 16 residues. Trimming pared 3 bases from V and 2 bases from J, leaving 15 bases between. The CDR3 protein is CASSFSRGPLTDTQYF. In DNA form, the CDR3 reads TGTGCCAGCAGTTTCTCGCGGGGGCCCCTCACAGATACGCAGTATTTT.

This chain links TRBV10-3 with TRBJ2-5; D not certain. The CDR3 has 14 amino acids. The V gene's germline CDR1 is ENHRY and CDR2 SYGVKD. V was shortened by 0 bases and J by 0 bases, with 5 bases between the two germline ends. DNA of the CDR3: TGTGCCATCAGTGAGTCGTCCAACCAAGAGACCCAGTACTTC. It codes for CAISESSNQETQYF.

The rearrangement links TRBV5-1 to TRBJ2-6, with D hard to call. The CDR3 covers 15 residues. V gave up 0 bases and J gave up 4 bases, with 8 bases separating them. CDR1 and CDR2 (germline): SGHRS, YFSETQ. This chain's CDR3 is CASSLAGLGANVLTF. Here the CDR3 DNA reads TGCGCCAGCAGCTTGGCCGGTCTGGGGGCCAACGTCCTGACTTTC.

This clonotype was detected once. CDR3 in amino acids: CASSPEDSQGANVLTF. The CDR3, as DNA: TGTGCCAGCTCACCAGAAGACAGTCAGGGGGCCAACGTCCTGACTTTC. J is TRBJ2-6 and V is TRBV18; possibly TRBD1 for D (5 bases). V was pared by 2 bases and J by 4 bases, with 12 bases between. Germline CDR1 and CDR2: KGHSH and LQKENI. This CDR3 comprises 16 residues.